This T cell receptor (beta chain) comes out of a study of stem cell transplantation in POMP-related autoinflammatory disease (dated by TCRdb to the early 2020s). A note on the overall study: The study hypothesis was that defective thymoproteasomes impair MHC class I-dependent CD8+ T-cell differentiation and positive selection, which skews the TRB repertoire. Prior to transplant, the patients had skewing toward CD4+ naive T cells, low CD8+ T-cell proportions, and reduced T-cell cytokine secretion. After transplant, DNA chimerism analysis showed 100% donor engraftment of neutrophils and platelets through one year. To find out how POMP deficiency affects T-cell receptor beta repertoire diversity and CDR3 characteristics, high-throughput TRB sequencing was used.

Sample time point, as interpreted from the label and publication: after hematopoietic stem cell transplant. PRAID was marked by prominent immunodeficiency together with autoinflammation. Before TRB sequencing, T-cell subsets (conventional T cells, CD8+ T cells, regulatory T cells, T follicular helper cells) were sorted. Libraries were constructed by the immunoSEQ multiplex PCR assay. As for how the authors treated the data: Shannon entropy, which accounts for clonal size distribution, was used to quantify repertoire diversity. The Gini-Simpson index (Simpson_1-D) was used to measure inequality in clonotype distribution. The table comes from immuneACCESS by way of TCRdb, which keeps in-frame sequences with V and J called. Part of the clones is missing from these tables; in studies checked, under half for an unresolved V gene and the rest for unknown reasons. V, J and clone size reflect that table, while D and trimming were determined from the DNA. Across this sample there are 68,000 or so clones, with just over 90% seen only once. Of the sample, around 0.66% falls within the top ten clones.

V is reduced by 4 bases and J by 8 bases, leaving a spacing of 14 bases between them. The cysteine opens and the phenylalanine closes a CDR3 of 14 amino acids. CDR3 DNA only is kept here, 42 bases in frame from base 1. Via the germline V gene (reference sequence), CDR1 is MNHEY and CDR2 SMNVEV. Details on this clone: Its antigen target is currently unknown. Base qualities are not provided; no much larger clone lies one nucleotide away.

General findings and caveats noted by the study authors: PRAID patients trended toward lower TRB diversity and higher clonality across all analyzed T-cell subsets. Statistical significance for the trend toward lower diversity and increased clonality in PRAID patients was reached only for regulatory T cells. PRAID patients showed a restricted number of unique TRB V-J gene pairings.

The receptor was derived from a human patient with POMP-related autoinflammation and immune dysregulation (PRAID). After a transplant, some of the T cells may come from the graft donor. The sequences come from CD4+ T cells from PBMCs, collected after stem cell transplantation. The rearrangement joined TRBV27 to TRBJ1-4, with TRBD1 as a weak D call on 6 bases. The encoded CDR3 is CASSSAGEGEKLFF. DNA sequence: TGTGCCAGCAGTTCGGCAGGGGAGGGAGAAAAACTGTTTTTT.